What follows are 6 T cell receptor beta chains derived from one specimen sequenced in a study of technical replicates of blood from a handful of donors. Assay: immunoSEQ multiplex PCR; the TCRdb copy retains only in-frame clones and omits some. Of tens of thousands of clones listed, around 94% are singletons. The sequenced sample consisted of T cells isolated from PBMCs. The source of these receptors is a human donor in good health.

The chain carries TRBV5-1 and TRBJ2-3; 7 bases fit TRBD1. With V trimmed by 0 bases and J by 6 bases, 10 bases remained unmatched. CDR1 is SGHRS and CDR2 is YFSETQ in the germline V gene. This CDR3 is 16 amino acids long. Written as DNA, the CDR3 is TGCGCCAGCAGCTTGGACCCACAGGGGACGATCGATACGCAGTATTTT. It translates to CASSLDPQGTIDTQYF. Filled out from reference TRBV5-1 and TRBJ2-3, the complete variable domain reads KAGVTQTPRYLIKTRGQQVTLSCSPISGHRSVSWYQQTPGQGLQFLFEYFSETQRNKGNFPGRFSGRQFSNSRSEMNVSTLELGDSALYLCASSLDPQGTIDTQYFGPGTRLTVL.

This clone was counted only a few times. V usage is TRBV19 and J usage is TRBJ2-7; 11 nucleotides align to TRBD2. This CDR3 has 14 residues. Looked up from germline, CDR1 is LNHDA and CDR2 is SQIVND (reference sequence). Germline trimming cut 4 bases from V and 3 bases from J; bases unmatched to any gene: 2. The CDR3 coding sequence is TGTGCCAGTAGTACGGGGACTAGCGGCTACGAGCAGTACTTC. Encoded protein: CASSTGTSGYEQYF.

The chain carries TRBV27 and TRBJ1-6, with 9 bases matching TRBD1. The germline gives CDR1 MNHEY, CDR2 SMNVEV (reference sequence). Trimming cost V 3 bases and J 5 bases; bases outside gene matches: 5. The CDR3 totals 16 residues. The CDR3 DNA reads TGTGCCAGCAGTTTTCCCGGACAGGGGAATAATTCACCCCTCCACTTT. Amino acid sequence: CASSFPGQGNNSPLHF.

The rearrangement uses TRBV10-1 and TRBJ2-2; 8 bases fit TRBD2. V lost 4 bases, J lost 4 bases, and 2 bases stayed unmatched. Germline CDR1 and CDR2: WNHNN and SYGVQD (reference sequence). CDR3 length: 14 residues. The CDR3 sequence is CASSAAGVTGELFF. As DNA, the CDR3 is TGCGCCAGCAGTGCAGCGGGAGTCACCGGGGAGCTGTTTTTT.

This chain's CDR3 is CASSQVNSNQPQHF. The CDR3 DNA is TGCGCCAGCAGCCAAGTAAATAGCAATCAGCCCCAGCATTTT. The chain is built from TRBV4-1 and TRBJ1-5, with D unclear. CDR1 MGHRA and CDR2 YSYEKL come from the germline V gene. This CDR3 is 14 amino acids long. V lost 1 base and J 0 bases, leaving 4 bases between the germline ends.

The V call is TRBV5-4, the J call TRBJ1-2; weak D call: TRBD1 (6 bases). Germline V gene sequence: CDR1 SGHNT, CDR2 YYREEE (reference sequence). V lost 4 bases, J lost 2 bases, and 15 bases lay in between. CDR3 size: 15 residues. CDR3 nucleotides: TGTGCCAGCAGCCCAAATACGAGGGGGAACTATGGCTACACCTTC. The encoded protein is CASSPNTRGNYGYTF. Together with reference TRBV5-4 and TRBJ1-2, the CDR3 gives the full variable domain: ETGVTQSPTHLIKTRGQQVTLRCSSQSGHNTVSWYQQALGQGPQFIFQYYREEENGRGNFPPRFSGLQFPNYSSELNVNALELDDSALYLCASSPNTRGNYGYTFGSGTRLTVV.